This T cell receptor beta chain is from a study of blood T cell repertoires in COVID-19. For the study at large: Material from acute and convalescent COVID-19 was sourced from the United States, Italy and Spain.

The CDR3 sequence is 14 residues long. Germline trimming cut 4 bases from V and 7 bases from J; bases unmatched to any gene: 7. The germline V gene encodes CDR1 LGHDT and CDR2 YNNKEL (reference sequence). As originally analysed: Estimation of nucleated cell counts relied on the amplification of reference gene primers. Method: immunoSEQ multiplex PCR; TCRdb's copy keeps in-frame clones and lacks some. V, J and clone size were drawn from that table, and D and trimming were deduced from the DNA. Of approximately 200,000 clones listed, less than 90% are singletons. Material for sequencing was PBMCs or T cells enriched from blood (not recorded which). The chain combines TRBV3-1 (or the pseudogene TRBV3-2) with TRBJ1-5; 7 bases match TRBD1. The source of this sequence is a woman under 40 who had been exposed to COVID-19. CDR3 nucleotides: TGTGCCAGCAGCCCACAGGGGTCGTACCAGCCCCAGCATTTT. It encodes CASSPQGSYQPQHF.